The sequence of this TCR beta chain was determined in a study of human T cells and chemical hapten exposure. Study information: Sensitization employed 2% DPC on about 2 cm by about 2 cm of upper inner arm skin. There were weekly diphenylcyclopropenone doses to the scalp for patients throughout the approximately 25-week study. There were per-sample TCR yield variations, arising mainly from small pooled library volume differences. Study-wide findings and caveats: Expanded TCRs showed more large CDR3 clusters than pre-sensitization or healthy control sets.

TCRdb re-called the RACE reads with MiXCR, one entry per CDR3 protein. The sample consists of roughly 71,000 distinct CDR3 sequences, 11% of them appearing once. The sample holds many counts of this clonotype. Its antigen is currently unknown. Time point of the sample: patch test 3, about 24 weeks after DPC sensitization. Indicated treatment: therapeutic diphenylcyclopropenone sensitization with weekly scalp DPC. Per the germline V gene, CDR1 is SGHTA and CDR2 is FQGNSA. The CDR3 covers 12 residues. V lost 9 bases and J lost 7, with 12 bases in between. This clonotype originated in a woman in her 50s with alopecia areata. Some clones in this sample may be carry-over from other donors' samples. The rearrangement links TRBV7-2 to TRBJ2-2; D is perhaps TRBD1 (6 bases). Specimen: whole blood, collected in connection with sensitization to the hapten diphenylcyclopropenone (DPC). CDR3 coding DNA: TGTGCCAGTCTGAGACAGGTCGGGGAGCTGTTTTTT. Residues: CASLRQVGELFF.